These T cell receptor beta chains were read from a single sample in a study of T cell changes during pregnancy in multiple sclerosis. Measured with immunoSEQ multiplex PCR; TCRdb has only the in-frame clones, and not every one. The sample carries 20,000 to 25,000 clones, approximately 90% recorded once. This sample comprised CD4+ T cells from peripheral blood mononuclear cells, obtained in the third trimester of pregnancy. The source of these receptors is a female donor with multiple sclerosis, enrolled in a pregnancy study. CDR3s include the opening cysteine and the closing phenylalanine or tryptophan. D genes are given only for firm matches. The size of a clone is reported for some rows only, either as once, few or many, or as a class for expanded clones.

v_call,j_call,d_call,clone_size,cdr3_nt,cdr3_aa
TRBV5-6,TRBJ1-6,NA,NA,TGTGCCAGCAGCTTGCTTGGCAGGGTCGATTCACCCCTCCACTTT,CASSLLGRVDSPLHF
TRBV19,TRBJ1-1,TRBD1,NA,TGTGCCAGTAGTATCCTACAGGGGGCGGCGAACACTGAAGCTTTCTTT,CASSILQGAANTEAFF
TRBV10-3,TRBJ2-7,NA,NA,TGTGCCATCAGTGGGGCCCGGCGGGGCGAGCAGTACTTC,CAISGARRGEQYF
TRBV4-2,TRBJ1-1,NA,NA,TGTGCCAGCAGCCAGCCTCAGGGGACGTCTGACACTGAAGCTTTCTTT,CASSQPQGTSDTEAFF
TRBV4-2,TRBJ2-1,NA,NA,TGTGCCAGCAGCCAAGTATCTCCGGGGTACAATGAGCAGTTCTTC,CASSQVSPGYNEQFF
TRBV6-1,TRBJ1-4,NA,once,TGTGCCAGCAGTGAACAGGAAAAACTGTTTTTT,CASSEQEKLFF
TRBV5-6,TRBJ1-6,NA,NA,TGTGCCAGCAGCTTGGACAGGTCCTATAATTCACCCCTCCACTTT,CASSLDRSYNSPLHF
TRBV5-1,TRBJ2-4,NA,NA,TGCGCCAGCAGCACCGGGACACGGACTAAAAACATTCAGTACTTC,CASSTGTRTKNIQYF
TRBV7-8,TRBJ1-1,NA,NA,TGTGCCAGCAGCTCCAGGACAGTGAACACTGAAGCTTTCTTT,CASSSRTVNTEAFF
TRBV15,TRBJ2-7,TRBD2,NA,TGTGCCACCGGGACTACCTACGAGCAGTACTTC,CATGTTYEQYF
TRBV7-2,TRBJ2-3,NA,NA,TGTGCCAGCAGCCCGGACTCAGATACGCAGTATTTT,CASSPDSDTQYF
TRBV5-1,TRBJ2-2,NA,NA,TGCGCCAGCAGCTCCGGACAGCTGAACACCGGGGAGCTGTTTTTT,CASSSGQLNTGELFF
TRBV9,TRBJ1-3,TRBD1,NA,TGTGCCAGCAGCGGACAGGGGTCCGTCTCTGGAAACACCATATATTTT,CASSGQGSVSGNTIYF
TRBV18,TRBJ1-2,TRBD1,NA,TGTGCCAGCTCACCAAGGACAGGGGAAATCGGCTACACCTTC,CASSPRTGEIGYTF
TRBV2,TRBJ2-7,NA,NA,TGTGCCAGCCGCGGGACTTATAGCTCCTACGAGCAGTACTTC,CASRGTYSSYEQYF
TRBV7-2,TRBJ2-1,TRBD2,NA,TGTGCCAGCAGCTTAGATCTAGCGGGGGGGCCTGAGCAGTTCTTC,CASSLDLAGGPEQFF
TRBV6-6,TRBJ1-1,NA,NA,TGTGCCAGCAGATTAGCCCAGCCCAACACTGAAGCTTTCTTT,CASRLAQPNTEAFF
TRBV2,TRBJ1-1,TRBD1,NA,TGTGCCAGCAGTGGACAGGGGGCGCGTACTGAAGCTTTCTTT,CASSGQGARTEAFF
TRBV7-2,TRBJ1-3,NA,NA,TGTGCCAGCAGCTTAGGGGGGCAGAGGGGAAACACCATATATTTT,CASSLGGQRGNTIYF
TRBV4-3,TRBJ2-7,TRBD1,NA,TGCGCCAGCAGCCGGACAGGGGGCCACGAGCAGTACTTC,CASSRTGGHEQYF
TRBV2,TRBJ1-1,NA,few,TGTGCCAGCAGTGAACCCTTCCGCCTAGAAGCTTTCTTT,CASSEPFRLEAFF
TRBV11-2,TRBJ2-3,TRBD2,NA,TGTGCCAGCAGCTACACTAGCGGGGGGAGCACAGATACGCAGTATTTT,CASSYTSGGSTDTQYF
TRBV19,TRBJ2-5,TRBD1,NA,TGTGCCAGTAGTCCCCACAGGGGCGCGGAAGAGACCCAGTACTTC,CASSPHRGAEETQYF
TRBV27,TRBJ1-2,NA,NA,TGTGCCAGCAGTGTACAGGGTCCCTATGGCTACACCTTC,CASSVQGPYGYTF
TRBV10-3,TRBJ2-3,NA,NA,TGTGCCTCCAAGAGGGGGGAGGGAGCAGATACGCAGTATTTT,CASKRGEGADTQYF
TRBV5-1,TRBJ2-1,TRBD2,NA,TGCGCCAGCGGGGGGGTAAACTACAATGAGCAGTTCTTC,CASGGVNYNEQFF
TRBV10-3,TRBJ2-2,TRBD2,NA,TGTGCCATCAGTGAGCGGCGGGGGGACACCGGGGAGCTGTTTTTT,CAISERRGDTGELFF
TRBV7-8,TRBJ1-6,NA,NA,TGTGCCAGCAGCTTAGAAGGAGCGAGTTCACCCCTCCACTTT,CASSLEGASSPLHF
TRBV18,TRBJ2-7,NA,NA,TGTGCCAGCTCACCTCCGACGAGCGCCAGGGGCCACGAGCAGTACTTC,CASSPPTSARGHEQYF
TRBV6-1,TRBJ1-1,TRBD1,NA,TGTGCCAGCACCCGACAGGGGGACTGTGCTTTCTTT,CASTRQGDCAFF
TRBV30,TRBJ1-5,TRBD1,NA,TGTGCCTGGAGTCACAGGGGGCAGCAGCCCCAGCATTTT,CAWSHRGQQPQHF
TRBV4-3,TRBJ1-2,NA,NA,TGCGCCAGCAGCCAAGATCGGGCGGGAAGTCTGGGCTACACCTTC,CASSQDRAGSLGYTF
TRBV2,TRBJ2-5,TRBD2,NA,TGTGCCAGCAGTGATTCGACTAGCGGGGGTGAGACCCAGTACTTC,CASSDSTSGGETQYF
TRBV20-1,TRBJ2-7,NA,NA,TGCAGTGCTAGGAGGTACGAGCAGTACTTC,CSARRYEQYF